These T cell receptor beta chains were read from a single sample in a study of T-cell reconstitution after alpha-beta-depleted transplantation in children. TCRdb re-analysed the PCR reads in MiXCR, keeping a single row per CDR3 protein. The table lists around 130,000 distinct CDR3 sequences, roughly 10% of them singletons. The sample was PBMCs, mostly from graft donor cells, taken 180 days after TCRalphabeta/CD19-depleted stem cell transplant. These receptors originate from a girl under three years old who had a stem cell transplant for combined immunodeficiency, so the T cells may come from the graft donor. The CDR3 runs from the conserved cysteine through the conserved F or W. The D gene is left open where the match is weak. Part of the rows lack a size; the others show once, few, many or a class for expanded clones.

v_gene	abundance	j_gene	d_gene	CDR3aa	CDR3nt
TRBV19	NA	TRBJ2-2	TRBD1	CASSIDRGLAGELFF	TGTGCCAGTAGTATCGACAGGGGGCTCGCCGGGGAGCTGTTTTTT
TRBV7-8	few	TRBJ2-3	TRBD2	CASSLWRERTDTQYF	TGTGCCAGCAGCTTGTGGCGGGAGAGGACAGATACGCAGTATTTT
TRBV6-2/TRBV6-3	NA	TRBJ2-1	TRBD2	CASSYDLRLAGGPASYNEQFF	TGTGCCAGCAGTTACGATCTCAGACTAGCGGGGGGGCCCGCTTCGTACAATGAGCAGTTCTTC
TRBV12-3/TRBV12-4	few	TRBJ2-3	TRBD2	CASSFGGVPTDTQYF	TGTGCCAGCAGTTTCGGGGGGGTCCCAACAGATACGCAGTATTTT
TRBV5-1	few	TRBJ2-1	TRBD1	CASTETGYISSYNEQFF	TGCGCCAGTACGGAGACAGGGTACATTAGCTCCTACAATGAGCAGTTCTTC
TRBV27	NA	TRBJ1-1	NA	CTSSWGQEAFF	TGTACCAGCAGTTGGGGCCAGGAAGCTTTCTTT
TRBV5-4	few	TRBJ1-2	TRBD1	CASSWDRHPYGYTF	TGTGCCAGCAGCTGGGACAGGCACCCATATGGCTACACCTTC
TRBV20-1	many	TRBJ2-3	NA	CSASGEDTQYF	TGCAGTGCTAGCGGGGAGGATACGCAGTATTTT
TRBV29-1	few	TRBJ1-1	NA	CSVEGGPEAPRAFF	TGCAGCGTTGAAGGGGGCCCCGAGGCCCCCCGAGCTTTCTTT
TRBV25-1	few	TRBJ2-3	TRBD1	CASMRQGTPTDTQYF	TGTGCCAGCATGCGACAGGGGACCCCCACAGATACGCAGTATTTT
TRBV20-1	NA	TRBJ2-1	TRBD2	CSPGLAYNEQFF	TGCAGTCCTGGACTAGCCTACAATGAGCAGTTCTTC
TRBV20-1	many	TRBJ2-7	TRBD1	CSARETGHEQYF	TGCAGTGCTAGAGAGACAGGGCACGAGCAGTACTTC
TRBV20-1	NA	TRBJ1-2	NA	CSFTRTATNYGYTF	TGCAGTTTCACCCGGACGGCTACTAACTATGGCTACACCTTC
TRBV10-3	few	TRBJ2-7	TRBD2	CAISQLAGVLYEQYF	TGTGCCATCAGCCAACTAGCGGGAGTATTATACGAGCAGTACTTC